This TCR beta chain was captured in a study of T cell changes during pregnancy in multiple sclerosis. Trimming pared 1 base from V and 7 bases from J, leaving 5 bases between. Germline V gene data show CDR1 as SGHRS and CDR2 as YFSETQ. The CDR3 has 11 amino acids. Generated by immunoSEQ multiplex PCR, the TCRdb table keeps only in-frame clones and is missing some. Here the sample spans roughly 41,000 clones, 90% being singletons. This specimen consisted of CD8+ T cells from peripheral blood mononuclear cells, obtained in the third trimester of pregnancy. V gene TRBV5-1 combines with J gene TRBJ1-2; the D is unclear. This TCR was recovered from a female donor with multiple sclerosis, enrolled in a pregnancy study. The CDR3 nucleotides read TGCGCCAGCAGCTTGACCGGTGGCTACACCTTC. It encodes CASSLTGGYTF.